This T cell receptor beta chain was captured in a study of shared clonotypes between healthy human individuals. This table comes from immunoSEQ multiplex PCR, and its TCRdb copy is limited to in-frame clones, with some not included. This sample yields roughly 220,000 clones, of which approximately 65% are seen a single time; around 10% belongs to the top ten. The germline CDR1 and CDR2 sequences are SGHDN and FVKESK. This CDR3 contains 16 residues. The germline V and J ends were trimmed by 7 bases and 0 bases, with 17 bases remaining between them. This TCR was recovered from a man in his thirties or forties in good health. V gene TRBV14 combines with J gene TRBJ2-3, with D unresolved. Sequenced sample: memory CD4+ T cells sorted from blood. Documented subset: CD45RA-negative fraction. CDR3 in DNA: TGTGCCAGCACCCCCCGCGTCAGCGCCAGCACAGATACGCAGTATTTT. As protein: CASTPRVSASTDTQYF.